Below, 2 T cell receptor beta chains from the same sample are listed, as sequenced in a study of T cells in localized non-small cell lung cancer. Sequenced by immunoSEQ multiplex PCR; TCRdb stores in-frame clones only, minus some. The data show fewer than 8,500 clones, about 87% seen once. Source: peripheral blood, taken before any cancer treatment. The receptors shown here come from a male donor at least 60 years old with stage III lung adenocarcinoma.

The chain links TRBV21-1 to TRBJ1-6; TRBD1, the table's D call, lacks a check against the DNA. TRBV21-1 is a listed pseudogene. This CDR3 spans 19 amino acids. CDR3: CASNKRGTGPSSYNSPLHF. CDR3 nucleotides: TGTGCCAGCAACAAAAGGGGGACAGGCCCAAGCTCCTATAATTCACCCCTCCACTTT.

V gene TRBV5-1 combines with J gene TRBJ2-7; 9 nucleotides match TRBD1. In germline, CDR1 is SGHRS, CDR2 YFSETQ. Unmatched junction bases numbered 8, after V lost 5 bases and J lost 2 bases. The CDR3 contains 15 residues. CDR3 coding DNA: TGCGCCAGCAGTTATGGGACAGGGCGTACCTACGAGCAGTACTTC. It specifies CASSYGTGRTYEQYF. Looking up the rest from reference TRBV5-1 and TRBJ2-7 gives the full variable domain: KAGVTQTPRYLIKTRGQQVTLSCSPISGHRSVSWYQQTPGQGLQFLFEYFSETQRNKGNFPGRFSGRQFSNSRSEMNVSTLELGDSALYLCASSYGTGRTYEQYFGPGTRLTVT.